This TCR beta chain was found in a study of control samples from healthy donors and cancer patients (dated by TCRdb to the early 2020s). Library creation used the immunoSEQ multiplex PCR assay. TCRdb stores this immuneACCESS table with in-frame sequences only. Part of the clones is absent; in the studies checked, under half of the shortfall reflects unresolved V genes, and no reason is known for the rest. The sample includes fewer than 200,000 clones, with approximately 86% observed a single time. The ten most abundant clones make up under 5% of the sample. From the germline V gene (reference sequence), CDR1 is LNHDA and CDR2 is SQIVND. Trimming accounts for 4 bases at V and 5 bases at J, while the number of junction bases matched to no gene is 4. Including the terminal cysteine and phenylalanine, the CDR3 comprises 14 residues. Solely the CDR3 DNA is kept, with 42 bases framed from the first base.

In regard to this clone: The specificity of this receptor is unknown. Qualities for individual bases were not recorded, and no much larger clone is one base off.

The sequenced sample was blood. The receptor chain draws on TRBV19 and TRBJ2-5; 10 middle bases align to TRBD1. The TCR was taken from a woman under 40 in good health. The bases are TGTGCCAGTAGTACAGACAGGGGGCCCGAGACCCAGTACTTC. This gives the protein CASSTDRGPETQYF.